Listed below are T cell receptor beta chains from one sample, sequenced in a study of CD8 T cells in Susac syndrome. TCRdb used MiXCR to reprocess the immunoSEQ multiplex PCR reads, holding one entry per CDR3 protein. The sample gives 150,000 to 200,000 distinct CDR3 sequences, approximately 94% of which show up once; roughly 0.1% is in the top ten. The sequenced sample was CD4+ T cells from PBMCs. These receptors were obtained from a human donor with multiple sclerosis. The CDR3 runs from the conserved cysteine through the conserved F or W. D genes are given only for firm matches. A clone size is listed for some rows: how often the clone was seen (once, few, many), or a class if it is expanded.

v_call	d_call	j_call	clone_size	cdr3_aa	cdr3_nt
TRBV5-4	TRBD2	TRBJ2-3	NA	CASSPSGGRSTDTQYF	TGTGCCAGCAGCCCTAGCGGGGGCCGAAGCACAGATACGCAGTATTTT
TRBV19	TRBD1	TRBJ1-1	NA	CASSSGQVGKGMAEAFF	TGTGCCAGTAGCTCGGGACAGGTTGGAAAAGGAATGGCTGAAGCTTTCTTT
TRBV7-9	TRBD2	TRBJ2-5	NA	CASSSLAGGQETQYF	TGTGCCAGCAGCTCACTAGCGGGGGGCCAGGAGACCCAGTACTTC
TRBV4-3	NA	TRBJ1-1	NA	CASSQDRIGGTEAFF	TGCGCCAGCAGCCAAGATCGGATCGGAGGTACTGAAGCTTTCTTT
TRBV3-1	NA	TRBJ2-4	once	CASSLQGGGENIQYF	TGTGCCAGCAGCCTCCAGGGCGGAGGAGAAAACATTCAGTACTTC
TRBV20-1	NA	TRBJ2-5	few	CSARVGQETQYF	TGCAGTGCTAGAGTTGGCCAAGAGACCCAGTACTTC
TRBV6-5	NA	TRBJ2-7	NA	CASSTGLSYEQYF	TGTGCCAGCAGCACGGGACTCAGCTACGAGCAGTACTTC
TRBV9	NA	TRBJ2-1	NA	CASSPSHGGALNEQFF	TGTGCCAGCAGCCCCTCCCATGGGGGAGCCTTGAATGAGCAGTTCTTC
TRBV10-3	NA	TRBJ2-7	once	CAISVYSYEQYF	TGTGCCATCAGTGTCTATTCCTACGAGCAGTACTTC
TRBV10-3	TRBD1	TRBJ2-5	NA	CAIRGTGAGETQYF	TGTGCCATCAGGGGGACAGGGGCGGGGGAGACCCAGTACTTC
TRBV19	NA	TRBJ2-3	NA	CASSEFGGTDTQYF	TGTGCCAGTAGTGAATTCGGGGGCACAGATACGCAGTATTTT
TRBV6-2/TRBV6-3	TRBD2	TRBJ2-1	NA	CASSYSGGSSYNEQFF	TGTGCCAGCAGTTACTCGGGGGGGAGCTCCTACAATGAGCAGTTCTTC
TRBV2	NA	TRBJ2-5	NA	CASRIREQETQYF	TGTGCCAGCAGGATCCGGGAACAAGAGACCCAGTACTTC
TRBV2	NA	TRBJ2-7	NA	CASSKTYVLSYEQYF	TGTGCCAGCAGTAAAACCTATGTGTTGTCCTACGAGCAGTACTTC
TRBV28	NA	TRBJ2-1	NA	CASSFLPLAQQFF	TGTGCCAGCAGTTTTCTTCCCCTAGCACAGCAGTTCTTC
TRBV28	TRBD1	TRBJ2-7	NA	CASRLGGLLRGEQYF	TGTGCCAGCAGGCTAGGGGGCCTCCTAAGGGGCGAGCAGTACTTC
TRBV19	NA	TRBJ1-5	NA	CASSEQVNQPQHF	TGTGCCAGTTCGGAGCAGGTCAATCAGCCCCAGCATTTT